This TCR beta chain was found in a study of blood T cell repertoires in COVID-19. Germline V gives CDR1 LGHDT, CDR2 YNNKEL (reference sequence). This CDR3 is built from 15 residues. Trimming at V came to 2 bases and at J to 3 bases, leaving 1 base not matched to a gene. Libraries were prepared by immunoSEQ multiplex PCR; TCRdb keeps only in-frame clonotypes and omits some of them. Of about 50,000 clones in the sample, roughly 90% were seen once. Sequenced sample: peripheral blood. The V and J genes are TRBV3-1 (or the pseudogene TRBV3-2) and TRBJ2-1; 10 bases line up with TRBD2. The clonotype was recovered from a human donor in a cohort sampled during active COVID-19. The CDR3 sequence: CASSQLAGGYNEQFF. The CDR3 region has the DNA TGTGCCAGCAGCCAATTAGCGGGGGGCTACAATGAGCAGTTCTTC.